This T cell receptor beta chain is drawn from a study of cytomegalovirus exposure and HLA in healthy donors. Remarks on this clone: Its matching antigen is unknown.

Study conclusions and caveats: The study put under 200 TCR beta chains on its list as cytomegalovirus-associated. According to a later analysis, donors in an Asian-associated ancestry cluster reportedly had fewer N-insertions than the approximately 720-donor mean. The study had only CMV serostatus as immune exposure information.

PCR was performed using 60 Vbeta and 13 Jbeta primers. Produced via immunoSEQ multiplex PCR; TCRdb's table is partial and in-frame only. The sample shows about 190,000 clones, almost 75% of them seen only once. The TCR comes from a woman in her thirties in good health and CMV-seropositive. The sample taken for sequencing was PBMCs.

The chain's CDR3 is CASTTSGRGEQFF. The CDR3 DNA sequence: TGCGCCAGCACCACTAGCGGGAGAGGTGAGCAGTTCTTC. This chain links TRBV10-1 with TRBJ2-1; 11 nucleotides match TRBD2. Looked up from germline, CDR1 is WNHNN and CDR2 is SYGVQD (reference sequence). This CDR3 is built from 13 residues. V shed 7 bases, J shed 9 bases, and the junction held 5 bases outside the gene matches.